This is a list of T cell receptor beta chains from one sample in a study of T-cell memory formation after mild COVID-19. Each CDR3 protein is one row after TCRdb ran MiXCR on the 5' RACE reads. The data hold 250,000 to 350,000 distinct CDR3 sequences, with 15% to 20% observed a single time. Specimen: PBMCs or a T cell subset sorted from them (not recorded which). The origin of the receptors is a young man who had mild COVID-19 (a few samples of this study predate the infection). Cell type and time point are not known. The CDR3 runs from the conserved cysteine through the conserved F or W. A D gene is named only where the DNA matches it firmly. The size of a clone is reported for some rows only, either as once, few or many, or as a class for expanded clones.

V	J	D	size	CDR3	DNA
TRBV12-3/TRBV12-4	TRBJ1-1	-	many	CASSYRDGLKNTEAFF	TGTGCCAGCAGTTACCGGGACGGGTTGAAGAACACTGAAGCTTTCTTT
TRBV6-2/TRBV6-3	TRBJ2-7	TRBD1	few	CASSYFLGTGPSYEQYF	TGTGCCAGCAGTTACTTCTTGGGGACAGGCCCCTCCTACGAGCAGTACTTC
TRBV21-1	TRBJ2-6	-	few	CASSLWAASGANVLTF	TGTGCCAGCAGCCTCTGGGCAGCTTCTGGGGCCAACGTCCTGACTTTC
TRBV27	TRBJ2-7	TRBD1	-	CASSSGGGYEQYF	TGTGCCAGCAGTTCAGGGGGCGGTTACGAGCAGTACTTC
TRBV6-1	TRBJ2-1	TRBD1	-	CASRVGTGVDYNEQFF	TGTGCCAGCAGGGTCGGGACAGGGGTTGACTACAATGAGCAGTTCTTC
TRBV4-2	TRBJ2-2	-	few	CASTRDTGELFF	TGTGCCAGCACGAGAGACACCGGGGAGCTGTTTTTT
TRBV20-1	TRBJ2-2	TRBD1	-	CSARNRGTGELFF	TGCAGTGCTAGAAACAGGGGCACCGGGGAGCTGTTTTTT
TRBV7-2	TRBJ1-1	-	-	CASSPNKNTEAFF	TGTGCCAGCAGCCCAAACAAGAACACTGAAGCTTTCTTT
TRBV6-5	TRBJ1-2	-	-	CASSYGGMGGYTF	TGTGCCAGCAGTTACGGGGGTATGGGTGGCTACACCTTC
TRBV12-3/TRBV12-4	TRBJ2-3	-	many	CASSSSRGEADTQYF	TGTGCCAGCAGTTCTAGCAGGGGTGAGGCAGATACGCAGTATTTT
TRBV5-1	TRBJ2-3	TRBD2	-	CASSLGSSGALDTQYF	TGCGCCAGCAGCTTGGGTTCTAGCGGGGCCCTCGATACGCAGTATTTT
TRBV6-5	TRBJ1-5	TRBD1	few	CASSRDRVGQPQHF	TGTGCCAGCAGCCGGGACAGGGTTGGTCAGCCCCAGCATTTT
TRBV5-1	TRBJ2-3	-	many	CASRGRPGVDTQYF	TGCGCCAGCAGGGGCAGGCCGGGAGTAGATACGCAGTATTTT
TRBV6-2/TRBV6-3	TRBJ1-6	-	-	CASSPGDSPLHF	TGTGCCAGCAGTCCCGGGGATTCACCCCTCCACTTT
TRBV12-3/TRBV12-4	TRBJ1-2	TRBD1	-	CASSPTGQSSYTF	TGTGCCAGCAGTCCCACGGGACAGTCGTCCTACACCTTC
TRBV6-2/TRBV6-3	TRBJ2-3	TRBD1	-	CASSLDRARTDTQYF	TGTGCCAGCAGCCTCGACAGGGCTCGCACAGATACGCAGTATTTT
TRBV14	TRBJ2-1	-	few	CASSQVGVPGGQFF	TGTGCCAGCAGCCAAGTGGGAGTACCCGGAGGGCAGTTCTTC
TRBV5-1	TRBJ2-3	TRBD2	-	CASSLGGLAGGRPDTQYF	TGCGCCAGCAGCTTGGGGGGGCTTGCGGGAGGACGTCCGGATACGCAGTATTTT
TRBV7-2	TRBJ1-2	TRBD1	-	CASIPTGGNYGYTF	TGTGCCAGCATCCCGACAGGGGGCAACTATGGCTACACCTTC
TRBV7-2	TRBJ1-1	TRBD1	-	CASSSRDRQNTEAFF	TGTGCCAGCAGCTCCAGGGACAGGCAGAACACTGAAGCTTTCTTT
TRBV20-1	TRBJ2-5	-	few	CSAYPSQEGTQYF	TGCAGTGCTTACCCGTCCCAAGAGGGGACCCAGTACTTC
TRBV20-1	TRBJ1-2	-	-	CSARDGGRLRDGYTF	TGCAGTGCTAGAGACGGGGGACGATTAAGAGATGGCTACACCTTC
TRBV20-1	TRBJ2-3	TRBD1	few	CSATGQGSTDTQYF	TGCAGTGCGACCGGACAGGGGAGCACAGATACGCAGTATTTT
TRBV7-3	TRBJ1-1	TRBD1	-	CASSLGPGQGSEAFF	TGTGCCAGCAGCTTAGGGCCGGGACAGGGGTCTGAAGCTTTCTTT
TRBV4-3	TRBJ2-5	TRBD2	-	CASSQGQAGKETQYF	TGCGCCAGCAGCCAAGGTCAAGCGGGGAAGGAGACCCAGTACTTC
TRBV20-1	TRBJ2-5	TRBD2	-	CSASGLAGGRGQYF	TGCAGTGCTTCGGGACTAGCGGGGGGGCGCGGCCAGTACTTC
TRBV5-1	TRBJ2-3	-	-	CASNPSGGTDTQYF	TGCGCCAGCAACCCCTCGGGGGGCACAGATACGCAGTATTTT
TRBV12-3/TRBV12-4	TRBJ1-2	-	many	CASSLAGVSSYGYTF	TGTGCCAGCAGTCTCGCGGGGGTTTCGAGCTATGGCTACACCTTC
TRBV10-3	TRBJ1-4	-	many	CAISESRAQNEKLFF	TGTGCCATCAGTGAGTCAAGGGCCCAAAATGAAAAACTGTTTTTT
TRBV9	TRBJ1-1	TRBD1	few	CASSPHRTGSTEAFF	TGTGCCAGCAGCCCCCACCGGACAGGCAGCACTGAAGCTTTCTTT
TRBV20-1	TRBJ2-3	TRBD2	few	CSAEGTSGGDTQYF	TGCAGTGCGGAAGGGACTAGCGGGGGGGACACGCAGTATTTT
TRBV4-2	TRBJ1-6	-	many	CASSQDVRGDNSPLHF	TGTGCCAGCAGCCAAGATGTCCGGGGGGATAATTCACCCCTCCACTTT
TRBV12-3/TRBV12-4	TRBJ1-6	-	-	CASSFGGGNSPLHF	TGTGCCAGCAGTTTCGGAGGAGGGAATTCACCCCTCCACTTT
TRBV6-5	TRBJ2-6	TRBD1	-	CASSYSRRGPVGANVLTF	TGTGCCAGCAGTTACTCTCGCAGGGGGCCGGTTGGGGCCAACGTCCTGACTTTC
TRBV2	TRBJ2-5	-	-	CASSPRIETQYF	TGTGCCAGCAGTCCCCGGATAGAGACCCAGTACTTC
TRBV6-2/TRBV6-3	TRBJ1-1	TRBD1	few	CASSFRTGVNTEAFF	TGTGCCAGCAGTTTCCGGACAGGGGTGAACACTGAAGCTTTCTTT
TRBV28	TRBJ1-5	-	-	CASSLLGKGSNQPQHF	TGTGCCAGCAGTTTGCTGGGCAAGGGGAGTAATCAGCCCCAGCATTTT
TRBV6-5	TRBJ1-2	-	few	CASRAQGTGGYTF	TGTGCCAGCAGAGCGCAGGGGACTGGTGGCTACACCTTC
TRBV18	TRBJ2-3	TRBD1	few	CASSPGTATDTQYF	TGTGCCAGCTCACCCGGGACAGCCACAGATACGCAGTATTTT
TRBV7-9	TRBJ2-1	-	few	CASSGRRGFYNEQFF	TGTGCCAGCAGCGGCCGTAGGGGATTCTACAATGAGCAGTTCTTC
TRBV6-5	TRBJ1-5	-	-	CASSYDRTQPQHF	TGTGCCAGCAGTTACGACCGTACTCAGCCCCAGCATTTT
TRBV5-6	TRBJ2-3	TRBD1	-	CASSLGRGRSVPDTQYF	TGTGCCAGCAGCTTGGGAAGGGGGCGCTCTGTCCCGGATACGCAGTATTTT